The 15 T cell receptor beta chains below come from one sample, sequenced in a study of T cell responses to AZD1222 COVID-19 vaccine. Clones were sequenced by immunoSEQ multiplex PCR, and TCRdb holds only the in-frame ones, with some missing. The sample has under 300,000 clones; more than 85% are singletons. The source material was peripheral blood, sampled on day 0 of AZD1222 vaccination. The receptor set was obtained from an adult in good health.

The chain couples TRBV18 to TRBJ2-5; D call uncertain. V lost 3 bases to trimming and J lost 3 bases, with 14 bases between them. From germline, CDR1 is KGHSH and CDR2 LQKENI. CDR3 size: 15 residues. CDR3 residues: CASSPPGQSEETQYF. As DNA, the CDR3 is TGTGCCAGCTCACCCCCTGGGCAGTCCGAAGAGACCCAGTACTTC.

This sequence joins TRBV28 and TRBJ1-4, with D unclear. The V and J ends lost 6 bases and 8 bases respectively, with 10 bases between them. This CDR3 spans 12 amino acids. Germline V gene data show CDR1 as MDHEN and CDR2 as SYDVKM. CDR3 DNA: TGTGCCAGCAGGGCAAACGGGGAAAAACTGTTTTTT. The encoded protein is CASRANGEKLFF.

The chain uses TRBV5-6 and TRBJ1-5, with TRBD1 matching over 7 bases. With 3 bases clipped from V and 3 bases from J, the junction kept 12 bases outside the gene matches. Germline V gene data show CDR1 as SGHDT and CDR2 as YYEEEE. The CDR3 loop spans 17 amino acids. This CDR3 reads CASSYWTGQRTNQPQHF. CDR3 DNA sequence: TGTGCCAGCAGCTACTGGACAGGCCAAAGGACCAATCAGCCCCAGCATTTT.

V is TRBV5-5 and J is TRBJ2-2; 9 bases agree with TRBD2. Germline values: CDR1 SGHKS, CDR2 YYEKEE (reference sequence). V lost 1 base and J lost 1; bases outside the gene matches: 8. This CDR3 is built from 18 residues. In DNA form, the CDR3 reads TGTGCCAGCAGCTTGCTGTGGCTAGCGGGGAGGAACACCGGGGAGCTGTTTTTT. This encodes CASSLLWLAGRNTGELFF.

In this sample, this clone turned up once. The chain combines TRBV28 with TRBJ2-7; TRBD1 matches 10 bases. Per the germline V gene, CDR1 is MDHEN and CDR2 is SYDVKM. V gave up 8 bases and J gave up 7 bases; unmatched junction bases: 8. The length of the CDR3 is 13 residues. CDR3 nucleotides: TGTGCCAGCCGGACAGGGGGTTCACGGGAGCAGTACTTC. This encodes CASRTGGSREQYF.

The rearrangement joins TRBV6-2 or TRBV6-3 to TRBJ1-1; D unclear. This CDR3 has 13 residues. Germline assignment: CDR1 MNHEY and CDR2 SVGEGT. Trimming shortened V by 2 bases and J by 8 bases, and 12 bases separated the two germline ends. CDR3 sequence reads: CASSYPERGEAFF. The CDR3 nucleotides are TGTGCCAGCAGTTACCCCGAGCGGGGAGAAGCTTTCTTT.

The chain has TRBV2 and TRBJ1-2, with D possibly TRBD1 on 5 matching bases. Germline lookup yields CDR1 SNHLY and CDR2 FYNNEI. The CDR3 is 17 residues long. Trimming stripped 4 bases from V and 0 bases from J, with 18 bases between. CDR3 DNA sequence: TGTGCCAGCAGTGGCAACAGGATCAGGGCGACTAACTATGGCTACACCTTC. Its protein product is CASSGNRIRATNYGYTF.

This clone is a singleton in its sample. The chain joins TRBV11-3 to TRBJ2-2; D not resolved. There are 13 residues in the CDR3. Trimming shortened V by 4 bases and J by 4 bases, and 7 bases separated the two germline ends. The germline V gene encodes CDR1 SGHNT and CDR2 YENEEA. Here the CDR3 DNA reads TGTGCCAGCAGCTCTGGGGTCACCGGGGAGCTGTTTTTT. Amino acid sequence: CASSSGVTGELFF.

This clone was seen a handful of times. The rearrangement uses TRBV6-1 and TRBJ1-6; 9 positions match TRBD1. The CDR3 runs 15 residues. The V and J ends lost 2 bases and 9 bases, in that order; junction bases with no gene match: 5. Germline V gene lookup returns CDR1 MNHNS and CDR2 SASEGT. Here the CDR3 reads CASSEYGTGFSPLHF. The CDR3 region has the DNA TGTGCCAGCAGTGAATACGGGACAGGGTTTTCACCCCTCCACTTT.

The rearrangement links TRBV28 to TRBJ1-6; perhaps TRBD1 as D (5 bases). The CDR3 is 17 residues long. Germline V gene sequence: CDR1 MDHEN, CDR2 SYDVKM. V was trimmed by 2 bases and J by 6 bases, leaving 17 bases between them. The CDR3: CASSLALTETSNSPLHF. CDR3 sequence (DNA): TGTGCCAGCAGTTTAGCCCTGACAGAAACCTCTAATTCACCCCTCCACTTT. The variable domain in full, with the rest retrieved from reference TRBV28 and TRBJ1-6, is DVKVTQSSRYLVKRTGEKVFLECVQDMDHENMFWYRQDPGLGLRLIYFSYDVKMKEKGDIPEGYSVSREKKERFSLILESASTNQTSMYLCASSLALTETSNSPLHFGNGTRLTVT.

The chain uses TRBV5-1 and TRBJ2-1; 7 bases fit TRBD2. CDR1 is SGHRS, CDR2 YFSETQ, per germline. V lost 5 bases and J lost 5; bases outside the gene matches: 19. The CDR3 runs to 18 residues. Here the CDR3 reads CASSLNPLAASENNEQFF. DNA of the CDR3: TGCGCCAGCAGTTTAAACCCCCTAGCGGCGTCTGAGAACAATGAGCAGTTCTTC.

The rearrangement links TRBV15 to TRBJ2-7, with D hard to call. Germline CDR1 reads LNHNV; CDR2 reads YYDKDF (reference sequence). The CDR3 has 15 residues. Trimming cost V 1 base and J 3 bases, with 13 bases left between them. CDR3 amino acids: CATSRVGSTSYEQYF. In DNA form, the CDR3 reads TGTGCCACCAGCAGAGTGGGCTCCACCAGCTACGAGCAGTACTTC.

J is TRBJ1-1 and V is TRBV5-1, with a tentative D call TRBD1 (5 bases). V lost 7 bases and J lost 0, with 13 bases in between. Germline V gene lookup returns CDR1 SGHRS and CDR2 YFSETQ. The CDR3 is made up of 14 amino acids. DNA of the CDR3: TGCGCCAGCTCCCGGGTGGGGGTGAACACTGAAGCTTTCTTT. Translated, it gives CASSRVGVNTEAFF. Full variable domain (outside the CDR3, taken from reference TRBV5-1 and TRBJ1-1): KAGVTQTPRYLIKTRGQQVTLSCSPISGHRSVSWYQQTPGQGLQFLFEYFSETQRNKGNFPGRFSGRQFSNSRSEMNVSTLELGDSALYLCASSRVGVNTEAFFGQGTRLTVV.

The V and J genes are TRBV3-1 (or the pseudogene TRBV3-2) and TRBJ2-7, with D possibly TRBD2 on 6 matching bases. Germline V gene lookup returns CDR1 LGHDT and CDR2 YNNKEL (reference sequence). The CDR3 covers 13 residues. Trimming stripped 4 bases from V and 0 bases from J, with 7 bases between. CDR3 bases: TGTGCCAGCAGCCCTAGCGCCTCCTACGAGCAGTACTTC. Protein: CASSPSASYEQYF.

The CDR3 protein is CASSQEGQGLYYGYTF. The CDR3 bases are TGCGCCAGCAGCCAAGAAGGCCAGGGCCTTTACTATGGCTACACCTTC. The rearrangement joins TRBV4-3 to TRBJ1-2, with D tentatively TRBD1 (5 bases). Germline values: CDR1 LGHNA, CDR2 YSLEER. V was pared by 0 bases and J by 3 bases, with 14 bases between. This CDR3 region has 16 residues.